A single sample gave rise to the 14 T cell receptor beta chains below, sequenced in a study of T-cell memory formation after mild COVID-19. Each CDR3 protein is one row after TCRdb ran MiXCR on the 5' RACE reads. The table shows fewer than 700,000 distinct CDR3 sequences, with over 15% occurring only once. Source material: PBMCs or a T cell subset sorted from them (not recorded which). The receptors stem from an adult woman who had mild COVID-19 (a few samples of this study predate the infection). Cell type and time point are not known.

The V and J genes are TRBV27 and TRBJ2-7; D might be TRBD1 (5 bases). The CDR3 is 14 amino acids. The V end lost 8 bases, the J end lost 1 base, and 15 bases lay between the germline ends. Germline values: CDR1 MNHEY, CDR2 SMNVEV (reference sequence). CDR3 nucleotide sequence: TGTGCCAGCCCCAGGGTCCCTCAATCCTACGAGCAGTACTTC. Translated: CASPRVPQSYEQYF.

There are a few counts of this clonotype. The rearrangement joins TRBV7-9 to TRBJ2-1; the D gene is possibly TRBD2 (6 bases). Germline V gene data show CDR1 as SEHNR and CDR2 as FQNEAQ (reference sequence). V lost 1 base, J lost 0 bases, and 10 bases lay in between. CDR3 length: 16 residues. The CDR3 here is CASSLERGSSYNEQFF. The CDR3 region has the DNA TGTGCCAGCAGCTTAGAACGGGGGAGCTCCTACAATGAGCAGTTCTTC.

This clonotype was seen a handful of times. This chain links TRBV6-5 with TRBJ2-1; tentative D call: TRBD1 (5 bases). The V gene's germline CDR1 is MNHEY and CDR2 SVGAGI. This CDR3 spans 15 amino acids. V was shortened by 6 bases and J by 8 bases, with 20 bases between the two germline ends. This chain's CDR3 is CASRLLRTLGDEQFF. The DNA of the CDR3 is TGTGCCAGCAGACTCCTCCGGACCCTAGGGGATGAGCAGTTCTTC.

This clonotype was detected a few times. The gene calls are TRBV18 and TRBJ2-7; D might be TRBD1 (5 bases). V was clipped by 1 base and J by 3 bases, with 7 bases between them. Germline-derived CDR1 and CDR2 are KGHSH and LQKENI. This CDR3 comprises 13 residues. CDR3 sequence (DNA): TGTGCCAGCTCACCACAGGGGATCTACGAGCAGTACTTC. The encoded protein is CASSPQGIYEQYF. Filled out from reference TRBV18 and TRBJ2-7, the complete variable domain reads NAGVMQNPRHLVRRRGQEARLRCSPMKGHSHVYWYRQLPEEGLKFMVYLQKENIIDESGMPKERFSAEFPKEGPSILRIQQVVRGDSAAYFCASSPQGIYEQYFGPGTRLTVT.

The genes are TRBV24-1 and TRBJ2-5; 9 bases align to TRBD1. The CDR3 consists of 14 residues. V shed 3 bases and J 5 bases; nucleotides not matched to a gene: 3. Germline V CDR1 and CDR2: KGHDR, SFDVKD. The CDR3 loop is CATSDQQGAETQYF. DNA for the CDR3: TGTGCCACCAGTGATCAACAGGGGGCGGAGACCCAGTACTTC.

The chain uses TRBV7-6 and TRBJ1-1; D call uncertain. Trimming took off 5 bases at V and 5 bases at J, with 21 bases between the two ends. The CDR3 length is 16 residues. CDR1 SGHVS and CDR2 FNYEAQ come from the germline V gene. CDR3 nucleotides: TGTGCCAGCAGCCCGGACGGGGAAGGCTGGATGACTGAAGCTTTCTTT. Its translation: CASSPDGEGWMTEAFF.

This clonotype was picked up a small number of times. The rearrangement joins TRBV7-9 to TRBJ1-1; D is uncertain. CDR1 SEHNR and CDR2 FQNEAQ come from the germline V gene (reference sequence). This CDR3 region has 16 residues. V was shortened by 3 bases and J by 7 bases, with 21 bases between the two germline ends. This CDR3 reads CASSFIYTGPHGEAFF. The CDR3 DNA is TGTGCCAGCAGCTTCATTTATACCGGGCCTCACGGTGAAGCTTTCTTT.

The chain combines TRBV4-1 with TRBJ2-5; 8 bases match TRBD2. CDR1 is MGHRA and CDR2 is YSYEKL in the germline V gene. This CDR3 has 14 residues. The J segment lost 4 bases and the V segment lost 4 bases, leaving 5 bases of the junction unmatched. The chain's CDR3 is CASSPTSGLETQYF. The CDR3 bases are TGCGCCAGCAGCCCTACTAGCGGTCTAGAGACCCAGTACTTC.

The J gene is TRBJ2-2, the V gene TRBV24-1; 7 bases match TRBD1. This CDR3 contains 16 residues. The germline V gene has CDR1 KGHDR and CDR2 SFDVKD. With 4 bases clipped from V and 0 bases from J, the junction kept 4 bases outside the gene matches. The CDR3 bases are TGTGCCACCAGTGACCGGACAGGCTCGAACACCGGGGAGCTGTTTTTT. Encoded protein: CATSDRTGSNTGELFF.

V and J are TRBV7-8 and TRBJ1-5; D unresolved. CDR3 length: 18 amino acids. V dropped 2 bases and J dropped 2 bases, with 19 bases sitting between them. CDR1 SGHVS and CDR2 FQNEAQ come from the germline V gene. DNA for the CDR3: TGTGCCAGCAGCTTACGCGTCCCGGAAGAGTGGGGCAATCAGCCCCAGCATTTT. This codes for CASSLRVPEEWGNQPQHF. The whole variable domain, remainder taken from reference TRBV7-8 and TRBJ1-5, is GAGVSQSPRYKVAKRGQDVALRCDPISGHVSLFWYQQALGQGPEFLTYFQNEAQLDKSGLPSDRFFAERPEGSVSTLKIQRTQQEDSAVYLCASSLRVPEEWGNQPQHFGDGTRLSIL.

The rearrangement links TRBV4-2 to TRBJ1-1; 7 nucleotides line up with TRBD1. V shed 2 bases and J 5 bases; nucleotides not matched to a gene: 8. Germline V gene sequence: CDR1 LGHNA, CDR2 YNFKEQ. This CDR3 is built from 15 residues. CDR3 sequence (DNA): TGTGCCAGCAGCCAATCGGACAGGCTTGGAACTGAAGCTTTCTTT. The encoded protein is CASSQSDRLGTEAFF.

This clonotype was found a few times. The rearrangement links TRBV7-2 to TRBJ2-3; unclear D gene. Trimming removed 3 bases at V and 4 bases at J, with 8 bases between. CDR3 length equals 13 residues. Germline V CDR1 and CDR2: SGHTA, FQGNSA. The CDR3 spells CASSFEPPDTQYF. The CDR3, as DNA: TGTGCCAGCAGCTTTGAGCCCCCAGATACGCAGTATTTT. Full variable domain (outside the CDR3, taken from reference TRBV7-2 and TRBJ2-3): GAGVSQSPSNKVTEKGKDVELRCDPISGHTALYWYRQSLGQGLEFLIYFQGNSAPDKSGLPSDRFSAERTGGSVSTLTIQRTQQEDSAVYLCASSFEPPDTQYFGPGTRLTVL.

The J gene is TRBJ2-1, the V gene TRBV28; D is unclear. The CDR3 has 17 residues. V gave up 3 bases and J gave up 0 bases, with 15 bases separating them. Per germline, CDR1 MDHEN and CDR2 SYDVKM. CDR3 nucleotide sequence: TGTGCCAGCAGTTTTCATAGCACGCTCAGCTCCTACAATGAGCAGTTCTTC. It yields the protein CASSFHSTLSSYNEQFF. The variable domain in full, with the rest retrieved from reference TRBV28 and TRBJ2-1, is DVKVTQSSRYLVKRTGEKVFLECVQDMDHENMFWYRQDPGLGLRLIYFSYDVKMKEKGDIPEGYSVSREKKERFSLILESASTNQTSMYLCASSFHSTLSSYNEQFFGPGTRLTVL.

This clonotype was detected ten times or more. The chain is built from TRBV6-5 and TRBJ2-2; tentatively, D is TRBD2 (7 bases). V gave up 2 bases and J gave up 7 bases, with 17 bases separating them. Germline V CDR1 and CDR2: MNHEY, SVGAGI. The CDR3 sequence is 16 residues long. The CDR3 nucleotides are TGTGCCAGCAGTTACCGGCCGGGGGGCTCGGGCGGGGAGCTGTTTTTT. Translation: CASSYRPGGSGGELFF.